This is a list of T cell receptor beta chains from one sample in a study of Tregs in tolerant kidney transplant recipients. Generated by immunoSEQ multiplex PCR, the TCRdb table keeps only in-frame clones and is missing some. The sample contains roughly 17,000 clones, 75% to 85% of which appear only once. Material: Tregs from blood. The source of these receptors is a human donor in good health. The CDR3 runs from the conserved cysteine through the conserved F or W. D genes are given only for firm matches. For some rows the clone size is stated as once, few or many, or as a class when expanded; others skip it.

CDR3 DNA: TGCGCCAGCAGCTTGGCCTTGTTGGGGTACGAGCAGTACTTC
CDR3 protein: CASSLALLGYEQYF
clone size: medium-sized
V gene: TRBV5-1
D gene: NA
J gene: TRBJ2-7

CDR3 DNA: TGTGCCAGTAGTAGTGGTTGGGGAAAAGGACGGGTAGCGCAGTATTTT
CDR3 protein: CASSSGWGKGRVAQYF
clone size: NA
V gene: TRBV19
D gene: NA
J gene: TRBJ2-3

CDR3 DNA: TGTGCCAGCAGGGCAATGCTAGGGGTTATGCAGTATTTT
CDR3 protein: CASRAMLGVMQYF
clone size: NA
V gene: TRBV2
D gene: NA
J gene: TRBJ2-3

CDR3 DNA: TGTGCCAGCAGCGGGGAGGGGGGGATACAGCCCCAGCATTTT
CDR3 protein: CASSGEGGIQPQHF
clone size: NA
V gene: TRBV7-2
D gene: NA
J gene: TRBJ1-5

CDR3 DNA: TGCGCCAGCAGCTTGGTCAGGGAAGAAGATACGCAGTATTTT
CDR3 protein: CASSLVREEDTQYF
clone size: NA
V gene: TRBV5-1
D gene: NA
J gene: TRBJ2-3

CDR3 DNA: TGTGCCAGCAGTGATCGGGGGGGCTGGGATACGCAGTATTTT
CDR3 protein: CASSDRGGWDTQYF
clone size: NA
V gene: TRBV6-4
D gene: TRBD2
J gene: TRBJ2-3

CDR3 DNA: TGTGCCAGCAGTGATCCCAGGAGCACAGATACGCAGTATTTT
CDR3 protein: CASSDPRSTDTQYF
clone size: NA
V gene: TRBV25-1
D gene: NA
J gene: TRBJ2-3

CDR3 DNA: TGCGCCAGCAGCCAATCTGACAGGGTCCTGGAAAGGGCCAACGTCCTGACTTTC
CDR3 protein: CASSQSDRVLERANVLTF
clone size: NA
V gene: TRBV4-3
D gene: TRBD1
J gene: TRBJ2-6

CDR3 DNA: TGTGCCAGCAGCCCCGGACAGGCCCGGGAAGCTTTCTTT
CDR3 protein: CASSPGQAREAFF
clone size: NA
V gene: TRBV7-9
D gene: TRBD1
J gene: TRBJ1-1

CDR3 DNA: TGTGCCAGCAAGGAGGGGGCGGTGGTAGGGCAGTACTTC
CDR3 protein: CASKEGAVVGQYF
clone size: NA
V gene: TRBV6-5
D gene: NA
J gene: TRBJ2-7

CDR3 DNA: TGTGCCAGTAGTACACAGGGTGCGGATAATTCACCCCTCCACTTT
CDR3 protein: CASSTQGADNSPLHF
clone size: few
V gene: TRBV19
D gene: NA
J gene: TRBJ1-6

CDR3 DNA: TGTGCCAGCAGTTTCAACCCTCCTGCTAGCGGAGGGTGGGGAGAGACCCAGTACTTC
CDR3 protein: CASSFNPPASGGWGETQYF
clone size: once
V gene: TRBV27
D gene: TRBD2
J gene: TRBJ2-5

CDR3 DNA: TGTGCCTGGAGTCCGGGCCCCTCCTACGAGCAGTACTTC
CDR3 protein: CAWSPGPSYEQYF
clone size: NA
V gene: TRBV30
D gene: NA
J gene: TRBJ2-7

CDR3 DNA: TGCGCCAGCAGCTTGGGGACAGGTTACAATGAGCAGTTCTTC
CDR3 protein: CASSLGTGYNEQFF
clone size: once
V gene: TRBV5-1
D gene: TRBD1
J gene: TRBJ2-1

CDR3 DNA: TGTGCCAGCAGCCAGGCGGCGGGGGGGCCGGAGACCCAGTACTTC
CDR3 protein: CASSQAAGGPETQYF
clone size: NA
V gene: TRBV5-4
D gene: TRBD2
J gene: TRBJ2-5